Shown below are 20 T cell receptor beta chains from a single sample sequenced in a study of cytomegalovirus exposure and HLA in healthy donors. Researchers ran the PCR with 60 Vbeta and 13 Jbeta primers. TCRdb's copy holds only in-frame clones and misses some; the assay was immunoSEQ multiplex PCR. The top ten hold roughly 1.3% of the sample, which has more than 95,000 clones, about four fifths seen once. Sequenced sample: PBMCs. These receptors originate from a man in his thirties or forties in good health and CMV-seronegative.

The V and J genes are TRBV4-3 and TRBJ2-7; 7 positions match TRBD1. Germline CDR1 reads LGHNA; CDR2 reads YSLEER. This CDR3 comprises 14 residues. J lost 3 bases, V lost 3 bases, and 5 bases had no gene match. The CDR3 protein is CASSHGTENYEQYF. CDR3 coding DNA: TGCGCCAGCAGCCATGGGACAGAGAACTACGAGCAGTACTTC.

V usage is TRBV5-5 and J usage is TRBJ2-2; D ambiguous. Germline assignment: CDR1 SGHKS and CDR2 YYEKEE (reference sequence). Trimming pared 1 base from V and 5 bases from J, leaving 6 bases between. There are 13 residues in the CDR3. CDR3 protein: CASSLHGTGELFF. DNA for the CDR3: TGTGCCAGCAGCTTGCACGGGACCGGGGAGCTGTTTTTT.

This clone was detected only a few times. The chain carries TRBV7-6 and TRBJ1-1; no clear D. CDR3 length equals 14 residues. Germline assignment: CDR1 SGHVS and CDR2 FNYEAQ. Trimming stripped 2 bases from V and 0 bases from J, with 7 bases between. The CDR3 DNA is TGTGCCAGCAGCTTAATCCCTATGAACACTGAAGCTTTCTTT. Translated: CASSLIPMNTEAFF. Drawing the rest from reference TRBV7-6 and TRBJ1-1, the complete variable domain is GAGVSQSPRYKVTKRGQDVALRCDPISGHVSLYWYRQALGQGPEFLTYFNYEAQQDKSGLPNDRFSAERPEGSISTLTIQRTEQRDSAMYRCASSLIPMNTEAFFGQGTRLTVV.

V and J are TRBV9 and TRBJ1-4; D ambiguous. V shed 0 bases and J shed 0 bases, with 6 bases lying between them. The length of the CDR3 is 15 residues. Per the germline V gene, CDR1 is SGDLS and CDR2 is YYNGEE. This CDR3 reads CASSVGPATNEKLFF. CDR3 DNA sequence: TGTGCCAGCAGCGTAGGTCCCGCAACTAATGAAAAACTGTTTTTT.

V and J are TRBV5-6 and TRBJ2-7, with TRBD2 identical over 8 bases. Germline CDR1 is SGHDT and CDR2 is YYEEEE. V lost 1 base to trimming and J lost 7 bases; unmatched junction nucleotides: 22. This CDR3 is built from 19 residues. The chain's CDR3 is CASSLLSSSGAGALEEQYF. The DNA for the CDR3 is TGTGCCAGCAGCTTGTTGTCGTCGTCGGGAGCGGGGGCCCTTGAGGAGCAGTACTTC.

The CDR3 loop reads CASSYEQYF. In nucleotides, the CDR3 is TGTGCCAGCTCATACGAGCAGTACTTC. The rearrangement uses TRBV14 and TRBJ2-7; the D is unclear. The germline V and J ends were trimmed by 8 bases and 4 bases, with 3 bases remaining between them. Germline CDR1 reads SGHDN; CDR2 reads FVKESK. The CDR3 is made up of 9 amino acids.

The rearrangement joins TRBV28 to TRBJ2-2, with D perhaps matching TRBD2 (5 bases). CDR1 MDHEN and CDR2 SYDVKM come from the germline V gene. The CDR3 totals 15 residues. Trimming shortened V by 3 bases and J by 4 bases, and 12 bases separated the two germline ends. CDR3 protein: CASSLRLAGTGELFF. CDR3 sequence (DNA): TGTGCCAGCAGTTTGCGGCTAGCAGGCACCGGGGAGCTGTTTTTT.

J is TRBJ1-3 and V is TRBV6-6; D uncertain. In germline, CDR1 is MNHNY, CDR2 SVGAGI (reference sequence). Trimming left V 6 bases short and J 3 bases short, with 9 bases between. CDR3 length equals 13 residues. CDR3 in amino acids: CASSPGGGNTIYF. CDR3 nucleotides: TGTGCCAGCAGCCCTGGCGGTGGAAACACCATATATTTT.

This clone has more than one count but fewer than ten. The chain carries TRBV28 and TRBJ2-3, with 12 bases identical to TRBD1. Germline V lookup: CDR1 MDHEN, CDR2 SYDVKM. The trim removed 5 bases at V and 7 bases at J, leaving 10 bases unmatched. There are 16 residues in the CDR3. This chain's CDR3 is CASSPGTGGSPNTQYF. CDR3 nucleotides: TGTGCCAGCAGTCCCGGGACAGGGGGCTCTCCAAATACGCAGTATTTT.

The V call is TRBV27, the J call TRBJ1-1; 8 nucleotides line up with TRBD1. The CDR3 has 14 residues. V gave up 5 bases and J gave up 7 bases; unmatched junction bases: 9. From germline, CDR1 is MNHEY and CDR2 SMNVEV (reference sequence). The CDR3 sequence: CASSPPGTGVEAFF. The DNA of the CDR3 is TGTGCCAGCAGTCCCCCCGGGACAGGTGTTGAAGCTTTCTTT.

The J gene is TRBJ2-3, the V gene TRBV19; weak D call: TRBD1 (6 bases). The germline V gene encodes CDR1 LNHDA and CDR2 SQIVND (reference sequence). This CDR3 has 16 residues. V was clipped by 3 bases and J by 2 bases, with 15 bases between them. CDR3 bases: TGTGCCAGTAGTATTATTGACAGGCCCCCCACAGATACGCAGTATTTT. Its protein is CASSIIDRPPTDTQYF. Looking up the rest from reference TRBV19 and TRBJ2-3 gives the full variable domain: DGGITQSPKYLFRKEGQNVTLSCEQNLNHDAMYWYRQDPGQGLRLIYYSQIVNDFQKGDIAEGYSVSREKKESFPLTVTSAQKNPTAFYLCASSIIDRPPTDTQYFGPGTRLTVL.

This clone has only a few counts. The chain employs TRBV5-1 and TRBJ2-1; 12 bases fit TRBD2. Germline trimming cut 0 bases from V and 2 bases from J; bases unmatched to any gene: 3. Germline V lookup: CDR1 SGHRS, CDR2 YFSETQ. There are 17 residues in the CDR3. CDR3 sequence reads: CASSLVRTSGAYNEQFF. In nucleotides, the CDR3 is TGCGCCAGCAGCTTGGTTCGGACTAGCGGGGCCTACAATGAGCAGTTCTTC.

This clone was picked up one time. The chain employs TRBV5-1 and TRBJ2-5; D remains ambiguous. This CDR3 contains 13 residues. Germline CDR1 and CDR2: SGHRS and YFSETQ. Trimming cost V 4 bases and J 2 bases, with 9 bases left between them. The CDR3 nucleotides are TGCGCCAGCAGCCGCGAGTCACAAGAGACCCAGTACTTC. Protein: CASSRESQETQYF. Variable domain in full (rest from reference TRBV5-1 and TRBJ2-5): KAGVTQTPRYLIKTRGQQVTLSCSPISGHRSVSWYQQTPGQGLQFLFEYFSETQRNKGNFPGRFSGRQFSNSRSEMNVSTLELGDSALYLCASSRESQETQYFGPGTRLLVL.

J is TRBJ2-1 and V is TRBV6-5; a weak D match, TRBD2 (5 bases). Trimming shortened V by 2 bases and J by 5 bases, and 7 bases separated the two germline ends. Germline lookup yields CDR1 MNHEY and CDR2 SVGAGI. CDR3 length: 13 residues. CDR3 sequence: CASSYAGDNEQFF. In nucleotides, the CDR3 is TGTGCCAGCAGTTACGCCGGGGACAATGAGCAGTTCTTC.

The CDR3 DNA sequence: TGTGCCAGTAGTATTTCCAGAATGGGCTACACCTTC. It is translated as CASSISRMGYTF. J is TRBJ1-2 and V is TRBV19; D not resolved. In germline, CDR1 is LNHDA, CDR2 SQIVND (reference sequence). Trimming took off 3 bases at V and 8 bases at J, with 10 bases between the two ends. This CDR3 comprises 12 residues.

V gene TRBV19 combines with J gene TRBJ2-3; the D gene is possibly TRBD2 (5 bases). The CDR3 runs to 17 residues. The V end was cut by 5 bases, the J end by 0 bases, with 18 bases between. Germline CDR1 and CDR2: LNHDA and SQIVND (reference sequence). The CDR3 nucleotides are TGTGCCAGTAGTTGGGGTCTTCAGAGCGGAAGCACAGATACGCAGTATTTT. Its protein product is CASSWGLQSGSTDTQYF.

The V and J genes are TRBV2 and TRBJ2-5; D is possibly TRBD1 (6 bases). The CDR3 sequence is 14 residues long. V dropped 5 bases and J dropped 2 bases, with 12 bases sitting between them. Germline-derived CDR1 and CDR2 are SNHLY and FYNNEI. Here the CDR3 reads CASSPQGPQETQYF. The CDR3 DNA reads as TGTGCCAGCAGTCCACAGGGTCCACAAGAGACCCAGTACTTC.

The rearrangement joins TRBV2 to TRBJ1-1; D is unclear. Germline CDR1 SNHLY, CDR2 FYNNEI. V was cut by 3 bases and J by 0 bases, with 11 bases left in between. There are 15 residues in the CDR3. CDR3 protein: CASSDRGRMNTEAFF. The CDR3 bases are TGTGCCAGCAGTGATCGTGGGAGAATGAACACTGAAGCTTTCTTT.

This chain links TRBV18 with TRBJ2-6, with D possibly being TRBD2 (5 bases). The V gene's germline CDR1 is KGHSH and CDR2 LQKENI. The V end lost 3 bases, the J end lost 2 bases, and 8 bases lay between the germline ends. CDR3 size: 15 residues. The CDR3 reads CASSPERAGANVLTF. CDR3 in DNA: TGTGCCAGCTCACCTGAGAGGGCTGGGGCCAACGTCCTGACTTTC.

The chain links TRBV18 to TRBJ1-5, with TRBD1 as a possible D gene (6 bases). V was shortened by 4 bases and J by 2 bases, with 12 bases between the two germline ends. Per germline, CDR1 KGHSH and CDR2 LQKENI. The CDR3 is made up of 15 amino acids. The CDR3 nucleotides are TGTGCCAGCTCACGGTCAGGGGCTGGCAATCAGCCCCAGCATTTT. Protein product: CASSRSGAGNQPQHF.